The source of this T cell receptor beta chain is a study of siplizumab effects on memory and regulatory T cells. Study outcomes and limitations: Roughly 75-97% of dividing CD4+ or CD8+ clones were without an attributable naive or memory phenotype. Confirmation was lacking for the suppressive function of proliferating Tregs derived from siplizumab cultures. Unstimulated naive T cells seemed to show more diversity than memory cells did, and they also seemed to be among the major contributors to the alloresponse.

TCRdb's copy holds only in-frame clones and misses some; the assay was immunoSEQ multiplex PCR. Of 90,000 to 130,000 clones in the sample, just under 95% are singletons; the top ten hold 1% to 1.5%. Concerning this clone itself: Its antigen remains unknown.

Germline assignment: CDR1 MNHEY and CDR2 SVGAGI. V was cut by 6 bases and J by 5 bases, with 13 bases left in between. The CDR3 has 14 residues. J is TRBJ1-4 and V is TRBV6-5, with D perhaps matching TRBD1 (6 bases). Sequencing used CD4+ T cells sorted from blood. The TCR was taken from a human donor in good health. CDR3 sequence (DNA): TGTGCCAGCAGCCGCGGACAGAACAATGAAAAACTGTTTTTT. As protein: CASSRGQNNEKLFF.